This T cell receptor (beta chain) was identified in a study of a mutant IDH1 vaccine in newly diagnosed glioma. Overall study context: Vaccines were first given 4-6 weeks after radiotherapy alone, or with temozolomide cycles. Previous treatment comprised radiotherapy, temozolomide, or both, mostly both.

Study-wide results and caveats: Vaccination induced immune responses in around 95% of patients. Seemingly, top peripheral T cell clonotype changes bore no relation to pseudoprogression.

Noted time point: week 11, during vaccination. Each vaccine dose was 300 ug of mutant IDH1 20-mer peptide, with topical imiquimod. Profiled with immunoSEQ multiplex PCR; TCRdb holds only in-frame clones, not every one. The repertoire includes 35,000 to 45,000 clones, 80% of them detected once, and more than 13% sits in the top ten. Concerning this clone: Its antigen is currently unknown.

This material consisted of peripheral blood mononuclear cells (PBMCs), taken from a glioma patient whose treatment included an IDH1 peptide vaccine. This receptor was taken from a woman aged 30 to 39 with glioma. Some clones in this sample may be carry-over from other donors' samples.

Here the CDR3 DNA reads TGTGCCAGCAGTGCTCTGGGGGCGGGGCTGGAGAACTATGGCTACACCTTC. Amino acids: CASSALGAGLENYGYTF. The chain recombines TRBV2 with TRBJ1-2; D might be TRBD1 (6 bases). Germline CDR1 SNHLY, CDR2 FYNNEI. This CDR3 comprises 17 residues. V was trimmed by 4 bases and J by 2 bases, leaving 20 bases between them.